A single sample gave rise to the 10 T cell receptor beta chains below, sequenced in a study of T cell responses to AZD1222 COVID-19 vaccine (dated by TCRdb to about 2021). Receptor amplification or capture employed the immunoSEQ multiplex PCR assay. TCRdb limited this immuneACCESS table to in-frame rearrangements with V and J called. A share of clones is missing; checked studies link under half to unresolved V genes, and the rest is unexplained. In this sample the table shows 100,000 to 150,000 clones, 80% to 90% of which occur a single time. Together, the top ten hold around 20% of the sample. The time point label, read with the paper, signifies: baseline before first vaccination. The label giving this sample's treatment or condition can be read as: meningococcal conjugate vaccine given as trial control. This specimen consisted of peripheral blood, obtained on day 0 of MenACWY control vaccination. These receptors were collected from an adult in good health.

The rearrangement uses TRBV6-5 and TRBJ2-2; D gene ambiguous. This CDR3 comprises 12 residues. Germline lookup yields CDR1 MNHEY and CDR2 SVGAGI. Trimming removed 1 base at V and 5 bases at J, with 2 bases between. CDR3 in amino acids: CASSYYTGELFF. DNA of the CDR3: TGTGCCAGCAGTTACTATACCGGGGAGCTGTTTTTT.

V usage is TRBV4-2 and J usage is TRBJ2-7; a weak D match, TRBD2 (6 bases). CDR1 and CDR2 (germline): LGHNA, YNFKEQ. This CDR3 region has 14 residues. V was trimmed by 4 bases and J by 0 bases, leaving 10 bases between them. CDR3 bases: TGTGCCAGCAGCCCACGGGAGAGCTCCTACGAGCAGTACTTC. Translation gives CASSPRESSYEQYF.

This chain uses TRBV19 with TRBJ1-3; D is uncertain. V lost 7 bases to trimming and J lost 0 bases, with 10 bases between them. The length of the CDR3 is 14 residues. CDR1 and CDR2 from the germline V gene are LNHDA and SQIVND (reference sequence). In nucleotides, the CDR3 is TGTGCCAGTAAAGACGGACTCTCTGGAAACACCATATATTTT. Translation gives CASKDGLSGNTIYF.

The V call is TRBV3-1 (or the pseudogene TRBV3-2), the J call TRBJ2-7; no clear D. Germline V gives CDR1 LGHDT, CDR2 YNNKEL (reference sequence). Trimming pared 4 bases from V and 3 bases from J, leaving 4 bases between. CDR3 length equals 11 residues. In DNA form, the CDR3 reads TGTGCCAGCAGCCTGTACTACGAGCAGTACTTC. It specifies CASSLYYEQYF.

The chain employs TRBV10-3 and TRBJ2-7, with 7 nucleotides matching TRBD1. Trimming took 11 bases from V and 6 from J; bases not matched to a gene: 10. The CDR3 covers 12 residues. Germline loops: CDR1 ENHRY, CDR2 SYGVKD. CDR3: CASYTTGTEQYF. CDR3 sequence (DNA): TGTGCCTCATACACGACAGGGACCGAGCAGTACTTC.

This clone has a handful of counts. The chain employs TRBV5-5 and TRBJ2-7, with D possibly matching TRBD1 (5 bases). The CDR3 contains 13 residues. The germline V gene has CDR1 SGHKS and CDR2 YYEKEE (reference sequence). Trimming removed 4 bases from V and 2 bases from J, with 10 bases in between. DNA of the CDR3: TGTGCCAGCAGCCTCCGACAGACCTACGAGCAGTACTTC. Protein sequence: CASSLRQTYEQYF.

The chain carries TRBV28 and TRBJ1-6, with TRBD1 matching over 10 bases. In germline, CDR1 is MDHEN, CDR2 SYDVKM. CDR3 length equals 15 residues. V lost 3 bases to trimming and J lost 13 bases; unmatched junction nucleotides: 9. CDR3 nucleotide sequence: TGTGCCAGCAGTTTGGGGACAGGGGAAGCGTTTCCCCTCCACTTT. Translating it yields CASSLGTGEAFPLHF.

The chain carries TRBV28 and TRBJ2-7; D may be TRBD1 (6 bases). Germline CDR1 reads MDHEN; CDR2 reads SYDVKM. Between the trimmed V and J ends, which lost 8 bases and 2 bases, there was a span of 16 bases. This CDR3 is 14 amino acids long. The CDR3 here is CASGGRLPPYEQYF. The CDR3, as DNA: TGTGCCAGCGGGGGCAGGCTACCCCCCTACGAGCAGTACTTC. The complete variable domain, with remaining parts taken from reference TRBV28 and TRBJ2-7, reads DVKVTQSSRYLVKRTGEKVFLECVQDMDHENMFWYRQDPGLGLRLIYFSYDVKMKEKGDIPEGYSVSREKKERFSLILESASTNQTSMYLCASGGRLPPYEQYFGPGTRLTVT.

The chain carries TRBV7-9 and TRBJ1-1, with 8 bases lining up with TRBD1. Germline-derived CDR1 and CDR2 are SEHNR and FQNEAQ (reference sequence). The trim removed 4 bases at V and 3 bases at J, leaving 10 bases unmatched. The CDR3 loop spans 16 amino acids. The chain's CDR3 is CASSSNRGLADTEAFF. Here the CDR3 DNA reads TGTGCCAGCAGCTCAAACAGGGGGTTGGCGGACACTGAAGCTTTCTTT. Full variable domain (remainder filled in from reference TRBV7-9 and TRBJ1-1): DTGVSQNPRHKITKRGQNVTFRCDPISEHNRLYWYRQTLGQGPEFLTYFQNEAQLEKSRLLSDRFSAERPKGSFSTLEIQRTEQGDSAMYLCASSSNRGLADTEAFFGQGTRLTVV.

This clone was seen a single time. V is TRBV30 and J is TRBJ1-3; TRBD1 matches at 9 bases. The CDR3 extends over 17 amino acids. Per germline, CDR1 GTSNPN and CDR2 SVGIG (reference sequence). The V segment lost 0 bases and the J segment 3 bases; nucleotides outside the gene matches: 9. CDR3: CAWSVRGDRVFGNTIYF. CDR3 coding DNA: TGTGCCTGGAGTGTACGCGGGGACAGGGTCTTTGGAAACACCATATATTTT.